These 8 T cell receptor beta chains were all obtained from the same sample, sequenced in a study of beta chain features in type 1 diabetes. Study observations and caveats: Shortening that was moderate but significant affected the TCRB CDR3s of Type 1 diabetes patients in all four CD4+ subsets.

Sequencing targeted expressed TCRB transcripts, as all isolated RNA had been reverse transcribed. The method was immunoSEQ multiplex PCR; TCRdb's version includes in-frame clones alone and lacks a portion of them. The sample has hundreds of thousands of clones, 9.3% seen once. For these receptors, no antigen is known. The material sequenced was central memory CD4+ T cells from blood. All receptors derive from a man aged 25-45 years with type 1 diabetes.

The V call is TRBV29-1, the J call TRBJ2-7, with 9 bases fitting TRBD1. CDR1 is SQVTM, CDR2 ANQGSEA, per germline. With 6 bases clipped from V and 4 bases from J, the junction kept 7 bases outside the gene matches. The CDR3 runs to 13 residues. The DNA for the CDR3 is TGCAGCGTCAAGGGGACAGGGCCGTACGAGCAGTACTTC. The encoded protein is CSVKGTGPYEQYF.

V gene TRBV5-1 combines with J gene TRBJ1-2; a possible D gene is TRBD1 (5 bases). Germline CDR1 reads SGHRS; CDR2 reads YFSETQ. The length of the CDR3 is 14 residues. The V gene lost 3 bases and the J gene lost 4 bases, with 13 bases spanning the gap. The chain's CDR3 is CASSSTTAPYGYTF. CDR3 in DNA: TGCGCCAGCAGCTCTACGACAGCGCCCTATGGCTACACCTTC. Based on the CDR3 plus reference TRBV5-1 and TRBJ1-2, the full variable domain is KAGVTQTPRYLIKTRGQQVTLSCSPISGHRSVSWYQQTPGQGLQFLFEYFSETQRNKGNFPGRFSGRQFSNSRSEMNVSTLELGDSALYLCASSSTTAPYGYTFGSGTRLTVV.

This clone was found a few times. The chain is built from TRBV7-9 and TRBJ2-7; 9 nucleotides agree with TRBD1. The CDR3 is 14 residues long. V trimming: 11 bases; J trimming: 7 bases; junction bases outside the gene matches: 15. CDR1 SEHNR and CDR2 FQNEAQ come from the germline V gene (reference sequence). The CDR3 protein is CAVDRGTATGEQYF. The CDR3 bases are TGTGCCGTAGACAGGGGGACGGCGACTGGGGAGCAGTACTTC.

This clone was seen more than once but under ten times. V and J are TRBV5-5 and TRBJ2-5; tentatively, D is TRBD1 (6 bases). The CDR3 is made up of 14 amino acids. CDR1 SGHKS and CDR2 YYEKEE come from the germline V gene (reference sequence). The ends were cut back, 4 bases at V and 2 bases at J, with 12 bases in the middle. CDR3 loop: CASSAGDGQETQYF. CDR3 DNA: TGTGCCAGCAGCGCAGGGGACGGACAAGAGACCCAGTACTTC.

This clone has just a few counts. The chain recombines TRBV25-1 with TRBJ1-5, with D maybe TRBD1 (6 bases). Germline values: CDR1 MGHDK, CDR2 SYGVNS. CDR3 length: 15 residues. The V end was cut by 2 bases, the J end by 1 base, with 9 bases between. CDR3 region: CASSELQGSNQPQHF. DNA of the CDR3: TGTGCCAGCAGTGAACTACAGGGAAGCAATCAGCCCCAGCATTTT.

The chain is built from TRBV18 and TRBJ1-1, with D perhaps matching TRBD1 (6 bases). Germline-derived CDR1 and CDR2 are KGHSH and LQKENI. The CDR3 is 16 amino acids. V shed 1 base and J shed 1 base, with 13 bases lying between them. CDR3 nucleotide sequence: TGTGCCAGCTCACCACAGCCTCTGGACAGGAACACTGAAGCTTTCTTT. It is translated as CASSPQPLDRNTEAFF.

The V gene is TRBV29-1, the J gene TRBJ1-2, with D tentatively TRBD1 (6 bases). Germline CDR1 and CDR2: SQVTM and ANQGSEA. This CDR3 contains 12 residues. V lost 4 bases and J 5 bases, leaving 11 bases between the germline ends. The CDR3 loop reads CSVAGQQYGYTF. The CDR3 DNA sequence: TGCAGCGTTGCCGGACAGCAGTATGGCTACACCTTC.

The rearrangement links TRBV5-1 to TRBJ2-5; 8 bases line up with TRBD2. Germline V CDR1 and CDR2: SGHRS, YFSETQ. J was trimmed by 3 bases and V by 6 bases; bases with no gene match: 7. The CDR3 consists of 14 residues. This CDR3 reads CASTQQAGEETQYF. CDR3 nucleotides: TGCGCCAGCACCCAGCAAGCGGGGGAAGAGACCCAGTACTTC.